One and the same sample provided the 30 T cell receptor beta chains below, sequenced in a study of T cell repertoires in cytomegalovirus infection. One entry per CDR3 protein results from TCRdb running MiXCR on the reads. The sample holds fewer than 1,000,000 distinct CDR3 sequences, around 32% seen once. These receptors have no known antigen. This sample comprised cultured CD8+ T cells from PBMCs, obtained from culture after CMV antigen stimulation. The receptors come from a human donor in good health (CMV status not recorded). Some clones in this sample may be carry-over from other donors' samples.

About this clonotype itself: A much larger clone is a single base away; this may be a read error. This chain links TRBV4-1 with TRBJ1-1, with a tentative D call TRBD1 (5 bases). V lost 4 bases to trimming and J lost 5 bases, with 20 bases between them. Germline loops: CDR1 MGHRA, CDR2 YSYEKL. The CDR3 runs to 16 residues. CDR3 DNA: TGCGCCAGCAGCCCTGCCGGGATAGGGGAGGGGACTGAAGCTTTCTTT. Protein product: CASSPAGIGEGTEAFF.

This clonotype was counted only a few times. V usage is TRBV20-1 and J usage is TRBJ2-7, with 12 bases lining up with TRBD2. The CDR3 extends over 13 amino acids. V dropped 4 bases and J dropped 3; count of bases not matched to a gene: 1. Germline V CDR1 and CDR2: DFQATT, SNEGSKA (reference sequence). The CDR3 spells CSAKTSGGYEQYV. Written as DNA, the CDR3 is TGCAGTGCTAAGACTAGCGGGGGCTACGAGCAGTACGTC.

The chain joins TRBV7-9 to TRBJ1-1; possibly TRBD1 for D (6 bases). CDR3 size: 14 residues. The V and J ends lost 4 bases and 5 bases respectively, with 14 bases between them. Per the germline V gene, CDR1 is SEHNR and CDR2 is FQNEAQ (reference sequence). Here the CDR3 reads CASSSRGAGTEAFF. CDR3 in DNA: TGTGCCAGCAGCTCTAGGGGGGCAGGGACTGAAGCTTTCTTT.

V gene TRBV2 combines with J gene TRBJ2-1; the D gene is possibly TRBD2 (5 bases). CDR3 length: 16 amino acids. Trimming took off 1 base at V and 0 bases at J, with 10 bases between the two ends. CDR1 and CDR2 from the germline V gene are SNHLY and FYNNEI. Here the CDR3 reads CASSEGVGSSYNEQFF. The CDR3 DNA follows: TGTGCCAGCAGTGAAGGCGTGGGGAGCTCCTACAATGAGCAGTTCTTC.

To note about this clonotype: A clone one base away is much larger, so this may be a read error. The rearrangement joins TRBV7-2 to TRBJ2-3; D uncertain. The CDR3 totals 15 residues. Trimming pared 3 bases from V and 3 bases from J, leaving 13 bases between. Germline V gene sequence: CDR1 SGHTA, CDR2 FQGNSA. The CDR3 coding sequence is TGTGCCAGCAGCTTTGACCCCAGAGTGACAGATACGCAGTATTTT. Its translation is CASSFDPRVTDTQYF.

This clonotype showed up just once. The V gene is TRBV10-3, the J gene TRBJ1-2, with TRBD1 identical over 8 bases. V was pared by 2 bases and J by 0 bases, with 5 bases of the junction left unmatched. Germline V CDR1 and CDR2: ENHRY, SYGVKD. The CDR3 runs 16 residues. The CDR3 sequence: CAISEPDRVANYGYTF. The CDR3, as DNA: TGTGCCATCAGTGAGCCGGACAGGGTTGCTAACTATGGCTACACCTTC.

This clonotype was recorded a few times. The chain joins TRBV6-6 to TRBJ1-5; D uncertain. Per germline, CDR1 MNHNY and CDR2 SVGAGI (reference sequence). The CDR3 is 15 amino acids. V dropped 8 bases and J dropped 0 bases, with 14 bases sitting between them. The CDR3 DNA reads as TGTGCCAGCGGCAGGATCGAATATAGCAATCAGCCCCAGCATTTT. Encoded protein: CASGRIEYSNQPQHF.

J is TRBJ1-5 and V is TRBV9, with unresolved D. The CDR3 totals 14 residues. V was trimmed by 1 base and J by 4 bases, leaving 9 bases between them. Per germline, CDR1 SGDLS and CDR2 YYNGEE. The CDR3 region has the DNA TGTGCCAGCAGCGTATGGTCCAAGAATCAGCCCCAGCATTTT. Translation: CASSVWSKNQPQHF.

This chain uses TRBV7-9 with TRBJ1-2, with D perhaps matching TRBD1 (5 bases). Trimming pared 5 bases from V and 4 bases from J, leaving 11 bases between. Germline values: CDR1 SEHNR, CDR2 FQNEAQ (reference sequence). This CDR3 has 13 amino acids. DNA of the CDR3: TGTGCCAGCAGCCGCGGGACGGTCTATGGCTACACCTTC. It codes for CASSRGTVYGYTF.

The V and J genes are TRBV2 and TRBJ2-5; a possible D gene is TRBD1 (5 bases). CDR1 and CDR2 from the germline V gene are SNHLY and FYNNEI. V dropped 4 bases and J dropped 4 bases, with 19 bases sitting between them. The CDR3 length is 16 residues. The CDR3 DNA reads as TGTGCCAGCAGTGTTTTGGCCAGGGCCCAAGGAGAGACCCAGTACTTC. Translated, it gives CASSVLARAQGETQYF. The full variable domain, its missing parts supplied by reference TRBV2 and TRBJ2-5, is EPEVTQTPSHQVTQMGQEVILRCVPISNHLYFYWYRQILGQKVEFLVSFYNNEISEKSEIFDDQFSVERPDGSNFTLKIRSTKLEDSAMYFCASSVLARAQGETQYFGPGTRLLVL.

This chain links TRBV6-5 with TRBJ1-2; D might be TRBD1 (5 bases). Trimming stripped 2 bases from V and 8 bases from J, with 15 bases between. Germline assignment: CDR1 MNHEY and CDR2 SVGAGI. This CDR3 comprises 14 residues. The CDR3, as DNA: TGTGCCAGCAGTTACGCCCCCGGGGCGAAGGGCTACACCTTC. Its translation: CASSYAPGAKGYTF.

The table lists this clonotype with a few counts. The CDR3 coding sequence is TGTGCCAGCTCACGAGGACAGGTCGAGGGCGGGGAGCTGTTTTTT. It specifies CASSRGQVEGGELFF. The chain joins TRBV18 to TRBJ2-2, with 7 bases matching TRBD1. V dropped 4 bases and J dropped 7; count of bases not matched to a gene: 9. Germline CDR1 reads KGHSH; CDR2 reads LQKENI. The CDR3 has 15 residues.

The V and J genes are TRBV27 and TRBJ1-5; no clear D gene. This CDR3 has 15 residues. Per germline, CDR1 MNHEY and CDR2 SMNVEV (reference sequence). Trimming shortened V by 0 bases and J by 3 bases, and 9 bases separated the two germline ends. CDR3 sequence (DNA): TGTGCCAGCAGTTTATCAGGGTTCGTCAATCAGCCCCAGCATTTT. Its protein product is CASSLSGFVNQPQHF.

This clonotype was counted only a few times. The rearrangement uses TRBV28 and TRBJ1-1; D perhaps matches TRBD1 (5 bases). The CDR3 consists of 14 residues. Germline V gene data show CDR1 as MDHEN and CDR2 as SYDVKM. The V end was cut by 6 bases, the J end by 0 bases, with 11 bases between. The CDR3 DNA reads as TGTGCCAGCAGAGCAGGGAGCCTGAACACTGAAGCTTTCTTT. As protein: CASRAGSLNTEAFF.

This rearrangement joins TRBV24-1 to TRBJ2-1, with D uncertain. The CDR3 covers 13 residues. Looked up from germline, CDR1 is KGHDR and CDR2 is SFDVKD. V lost 1 base, J lost 7 bases, and 7 bases lay in between. The CDR3 spells CATSDFANNEQFF. The CDR3 DNA follows: TGTGCCACCAGTGATTTCGCCAATAATGAGCAGTTCTTC.

This chain connects TRBV2 to TRBJ2-7, with 7 bases lining up with TRBD2. Germline V gene sequence: CDR1 SNHLY, CDR2 FYNNEI. The CDR3 length is 12 residues. Trimming removed 10 bases from V and 4 bases from J; junction bases left unmatched: 7. CDR3 nucleotides: TGTGCCACCGCTGCGGGGGAATACGAGCAGTACTTC. Encoded protein: CATAAGEYEQYF.

Concerning this clonotype itself: This sequence may be a read error, since a much larger clone differs from it by one base. The chain recombines TRBV7-2 with TRBJ1-4; a weak D match, TRBD1 (6 bases). V lost 3 bases to trimming and J lost 13 bases, with 21 bases between them. The CDR3 consists of 15 residues. Germline V CDR1 and CDR2: SGHTA, FQGNSA. The CDR3 DNA reads TGTGCCAGCAGCTTTGGACAGAGGGCAGGCGGGATACTGTTTTTT. This gives the protein CASSFGQRAGGILFF.

This sequence joins TRBV4-3 and TRBJ2-6; D not resolved. CDR1 is LGHNA and CDR2 is YSLEER in the germline V gene. Trimming took off 1 base at V and 0 bases at J, with 19 bases between the two ends. This CDR3 region has 20 residues. The CDR3 region is CASSQGQYRHMLSGANVLTF. CDR3 nucleotides: TGCGCCAGCAGCCAAGGCCAGTACCGACACATGCTCTCTGGGGCCAACGTCCTGACTTTC.

This clonotype appeared a few times. The gene calls are TRBV20-1 and TRBJ2-2; D is perhaps TRBD1 (6 bases). Germline CDR1 DFQATT, CDR2 SNEGSKA (reference sequence). Trimming removed 0 bases at V and 8 bases at J, with 13 bases between. The CDR3 is made up of 14 amino acids. CDR3 residues: CSARDRGSGGELFF. CDR3 nucleotide sequence: TGCAGTGCTAGAGATAGGGGGTCGGGAGGGGAGCTGTTTTTT.

The chain couples TRBV15 to TRBJ1-3; TRBD1 aligns across 10 bases. In germline, CDR1 is LNHNV, CDR2 YYDKDF (reference sequence). V lost 3 bases and J lost 0; bases outside the gene matches: 2. The CDR3 contains 16 residues. The CDR3 DNA follows: TGTGCCACCAGCAGGGACAGGGGGGCCTCTGGAAACACCATATATTTT. Protein: CATSRDRGASGNTIYF.

This clonotype was detected many times. The chain combines TRBV7-2 with TRBJ2-3; 7 bases are a match to TRBD2. The CDR3 runs 16 residues. Germline CDR1 reads SGHTA; CDR2 reads FQGNSA. Unmatched junction bases numbered 17, after V lost 4 bases and J lost 10 bases. CDR3 loop: CASSWGGRGGTGAQYF. In DNA form, the CDR3 reads TGTGCCAGCAGCTGGGGAGGGCGGGGTGGCACCGGGGCGCAGTATTTT.

This clonotype has a handful of counts. This chain connects TRBV27 to TRBJ2-7, with D possibly TRBD2 on 5 matching bases. Trimming shortened V by 10 bases and J by 0 bases, and 19 bases separated the two germline ends. The CDR3 has 15 residues. The germline CDR1 and CDR2 sequences are MNHEY and SMNVEV (reference sequence). In DNA form, the CDR3 reads TGTGCCACCCCGGGGAGAGACAAGAGCTCCTACGAGCAGTACGTC. Translation gives CATPGRDKSSYEQYV.

This clonotype was counted between two and nine times. The chain recombines TRBV4-3 with TRBJ1-2, with a possible D match to TRBD1 (5 bases). The germline V and J ends were trimmed by 2 bases and 3 bases, with 19 bases remaining between them. CDR3 length equals 17 residues. Germline V gene lookup returns CDR1 LGHNA and CDR2 YSLEER. The CDR3 loop is CASSQSEAGRGHYGYTF. Written as DNA, the CDR3 is TGCGCCAGCAGCCAATCCGAGGCGGGACGTGGGCACTATGGCTACACCTTC.

The gene calls are TRBV27 and TRBJ2-3, with 8 bases lining up with TRBD1. V lost 5 bases and J lost 3; bases outside the gene matches: 7. Germline CDR1 reads MNHEY; CDR2 reads SMNVEV (reference sequence). The CDR3 loop spans 15 amino acids. CDR3 loop: CASSRTGTGTDTQYF. CDR3 bases: TGTGCCAGCAGTAGGACAGGGACCGGGACAGATACGCAGTATTTT.

There are many counts of this clonotype. V usage is TRBV7-6 and J usage is TRBJ1-4; TRBD1 is a possible D gene (5 bases). The V gene's germline CDR1 is SGHVS and CDR2 FNYEAQ. The CDR3 spans 18 residues. Trimming took off 4 bases at V and 0 bases at J, with 18 bases between the two ends. The CDR3 coding sequence is TGTGCCAGCAGCTCCGGCCGGACCCTGACAGCAACTAATGAAAAACTGTTTTTT. Amino acids: CASSSGRTLTATNEKLFF.

This clonotype occurred a few times. V usage is TRBV7-8 and J usage is TRBJ2-3; TRBD1 is a possible D gene (6 bases). The germline V gene has CDR1 SGHVS and CDR2 FQNEAQ. The length of the CDR3 is 16 residues. V shed 4 bases and J shed 6 bases, with 20 bases lying between them. The CDR3 DNA sequence: TGTGCCAGCAGCTCCATACTACAGGGAAGTCCCGATACGCAGTATTTT. It yields the protein CASSSILQGSPDTQYF.

V is TRBV7-9 and J is TRBJ1-5; D may be TRBD1 (6 bases). CDR1 SEHNR and CDR2 FQNEAQ come from the germline V gene (reference sequence). V lost 1 base and J 2 bases, leaving 12 bases between the germline ends. The CDR3 spans 16 residues. The CDR3 loop is CASSLDRVSGNQPQHF. CDR3 sequence (DNA): TGTGCCAGCAGCTTAGACAGGGTATCGGGCAATCAGCCCCAGCATTTT.

The chain links TRBV9 to TRBJ2-3, with TRBD2 identical over 11 bases. CDR3 size: 17 residues. CDR1 is SGDLS and CDR2 is YYNGEE in the germline V gene. After removal of 4 bases from V and 5 bases from J, the junction contained 12 bases not matched to a gene. The CDR3 DNA is TGTGCCAGCAGCCCCCGGGGTAGCGGGGGGGCGGGAGATACGCAGTATTTT. This translates into CASSPRGSGGAGDTQYF. Full variable domain (rest looked up from reference TRBV9 and TRBJ2-3): DSGVTQTPKHLITATGQRVTLRCSPRSGDLSVYWYQQSLDQGLQFLIQYYNGEERAKGNILERFSAQQFPDLHSELNLSSLELGDSALYFCASSPRGSGGAGDTQYFGPGTRLTVL.

This sequence joins TRBV29-1 and TRBJ1-1; D gene ambiguous. The CDR3 sequence is 13 residues long. The germline CDR1 and CDR2 sequences are SQVTM and ANQGSEA. V was cut by 3 bases and J by 10 bases, with 18 bases left in between. In nucleotides, the CDR3 is TGCAGCGTTGAGGACTCCGCCTCCCCGGGAGCTTTCTTT. Translation gives CSVEDSASPGAFF.

This clonotype has just one count. The chain links TRBV3-1 to TRBJ2-3; 8 positions match TRBD2. Trimming cost V 0 bases and J 2 bases; bases outside gene matches: 4. Germline loops: CDR1 LGHDT, CDR2 YNNKEL (reference sequence). This CDR3 is built from 16 residues. CDR3 sequence (DNA): TGTGCCAGCAGCCAAGATACGGGGGGGATCACAGATACGCAGTATTTT. Encoded protein: CASSQDTGGITDTQYF.